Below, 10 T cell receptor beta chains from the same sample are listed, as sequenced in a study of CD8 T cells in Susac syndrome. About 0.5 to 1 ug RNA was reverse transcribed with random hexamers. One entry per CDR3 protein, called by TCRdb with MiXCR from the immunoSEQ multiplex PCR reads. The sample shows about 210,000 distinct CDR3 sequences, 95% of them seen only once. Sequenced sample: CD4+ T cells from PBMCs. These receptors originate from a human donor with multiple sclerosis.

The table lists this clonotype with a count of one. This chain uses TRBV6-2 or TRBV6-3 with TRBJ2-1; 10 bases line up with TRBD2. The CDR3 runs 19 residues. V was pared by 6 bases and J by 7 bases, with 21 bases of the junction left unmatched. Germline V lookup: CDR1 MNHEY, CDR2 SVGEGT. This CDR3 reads CASRMTLAGAPLPRNEQFF. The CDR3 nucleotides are TGTGCCAGCAGGATGACCCTAGCGGGAGCCCCACTCCCTCGGAATGAGCAGTTCTTC.

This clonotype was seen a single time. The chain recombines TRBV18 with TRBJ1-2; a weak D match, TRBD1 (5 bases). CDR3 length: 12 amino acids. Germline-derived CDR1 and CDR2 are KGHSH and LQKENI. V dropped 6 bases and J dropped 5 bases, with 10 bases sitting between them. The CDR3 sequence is CASSPDTYGYTF. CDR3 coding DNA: TGTGCCAGCTCGCCGGACACGTATGGCTACACCTTC.

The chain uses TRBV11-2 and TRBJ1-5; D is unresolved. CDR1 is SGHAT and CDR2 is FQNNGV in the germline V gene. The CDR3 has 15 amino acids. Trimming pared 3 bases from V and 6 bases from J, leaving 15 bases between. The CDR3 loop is CASSLERAAAQPQHF. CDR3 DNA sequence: TGTGCCAGCAGCTTGGAGCGGGCCGCAGCTCAGCCCCAGCATTTT.

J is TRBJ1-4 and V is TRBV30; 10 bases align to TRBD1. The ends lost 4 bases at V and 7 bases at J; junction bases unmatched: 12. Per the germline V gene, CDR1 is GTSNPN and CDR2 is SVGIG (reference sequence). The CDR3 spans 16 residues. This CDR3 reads CAWTRAGRDRGEKLFF. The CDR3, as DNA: TGTGCCTGGACCAGGGCGGGCCGGGACAGGGGTGAAAAACTGTTTTTT.

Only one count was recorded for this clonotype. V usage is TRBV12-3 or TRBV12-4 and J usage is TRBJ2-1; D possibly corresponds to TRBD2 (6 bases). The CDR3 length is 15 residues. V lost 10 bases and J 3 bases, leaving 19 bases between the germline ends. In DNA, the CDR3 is TGTGCCACCACGAAGGGACTCCGACGCTACAATGAGCAGTTCTTC. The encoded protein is CATTKGLRRYNEQFF.

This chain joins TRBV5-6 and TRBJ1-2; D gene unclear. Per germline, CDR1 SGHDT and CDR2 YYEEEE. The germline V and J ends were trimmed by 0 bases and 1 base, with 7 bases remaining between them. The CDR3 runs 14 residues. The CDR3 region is CASSLGRINYGYTF. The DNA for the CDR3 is TGTGCCAGCAGCTTGGGACGGATTAACTATGGCTACACCTTC.

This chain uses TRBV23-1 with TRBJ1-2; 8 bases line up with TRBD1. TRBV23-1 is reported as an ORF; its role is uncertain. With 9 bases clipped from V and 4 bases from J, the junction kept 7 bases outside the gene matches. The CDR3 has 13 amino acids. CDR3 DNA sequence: TGCGCCAGGGAAGCCAGGGGGCTCTATGGCTACACCTTC. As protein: CAREARGLYGYTF.

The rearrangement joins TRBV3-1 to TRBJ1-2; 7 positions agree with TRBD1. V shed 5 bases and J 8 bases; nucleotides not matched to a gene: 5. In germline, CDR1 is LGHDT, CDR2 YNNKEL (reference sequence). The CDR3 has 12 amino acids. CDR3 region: CASSYRQGGYTF. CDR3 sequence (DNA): TGTGCCAGCAGCTACCGACAGGGCGGCTACACCTTC.

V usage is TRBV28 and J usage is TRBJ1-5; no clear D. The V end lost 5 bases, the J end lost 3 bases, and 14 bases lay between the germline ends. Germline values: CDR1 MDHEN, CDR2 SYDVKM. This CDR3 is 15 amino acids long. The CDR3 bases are TGTGCCAGCAGTCCGCAACGGGGTGCCAATCAGCCCCAGCATTTT. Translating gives CASSPQRGANQPQHF. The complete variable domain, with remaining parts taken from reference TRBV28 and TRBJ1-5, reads DVKVTQSSRYLVKRTGEKVFLECVQDMDHENMFWYRQDPGLGLRLIYFSYDVKMKEKGDIPEGYSVSREKKERFSLILESASTNQTSMYLCASSPQRGANQPQHFGDGTRLSIL.

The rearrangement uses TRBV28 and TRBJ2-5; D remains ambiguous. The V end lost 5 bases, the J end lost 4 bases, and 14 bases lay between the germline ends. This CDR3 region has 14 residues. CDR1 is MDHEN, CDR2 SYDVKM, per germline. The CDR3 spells CASSPAMPPETQYF. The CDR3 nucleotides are TGTGCCAGCAGTCCCGCCATGCCCCCAGAGACCCAGTACTTC. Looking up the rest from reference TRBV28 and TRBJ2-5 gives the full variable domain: DVKVTQSSRYLVKRTGEKVFLECVQDMDHENMFWYRQDPGLGLRLIYFSYDVKMKEKGDIPEGYSVSREKKERFSLILESASTNQTSMYLCASSPAMPPETQYFGPGTRLLVL.